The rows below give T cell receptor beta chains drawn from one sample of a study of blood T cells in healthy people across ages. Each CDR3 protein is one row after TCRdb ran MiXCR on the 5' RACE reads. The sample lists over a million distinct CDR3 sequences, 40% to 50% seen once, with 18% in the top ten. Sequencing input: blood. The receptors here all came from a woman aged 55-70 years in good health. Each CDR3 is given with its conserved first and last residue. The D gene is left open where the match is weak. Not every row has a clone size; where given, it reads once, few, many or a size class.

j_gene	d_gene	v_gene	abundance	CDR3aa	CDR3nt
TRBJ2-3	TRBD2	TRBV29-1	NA	CSVGGASGSPDTQYF	TGCAGCGTTGGGGGGGCTAGCGGGAGCCCAGATACGCAGTATTTT
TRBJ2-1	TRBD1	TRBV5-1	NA	CTSSEQGVTGVEEQFF	TGCACCAGCAGCGAGCAGGGGGTTACAGGGGTAGAGGAGCAGTTCTTC
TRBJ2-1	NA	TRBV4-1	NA	CASSLRGGANEQFF	TGCGCCAGCAGCCTCAGAGGGGGGGCCAATGAGCAGTTCTTC
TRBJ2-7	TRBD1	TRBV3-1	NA	CASSHDPAGTVSYEQYF	TGTGCCAGCAGCCACGACCCCGCCGGGACAGTATCCTACGAGCAGTACTTC
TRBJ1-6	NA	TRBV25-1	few	CASSDGHGSPLHF	TGTGCCAGCAGTGACGGACATGGTTCACCCCTCCACTTT
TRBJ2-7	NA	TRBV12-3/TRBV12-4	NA	CAGSIGSGSIYEQYF	TGTGCCGGCAGTATTGGGTCGGGTTCCATCTACGAGCAGTACTTC
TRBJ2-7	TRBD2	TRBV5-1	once	CASSSGSGGYTYNEQYF	TGCGCCAGCAGCAGTGGGTCGGGAGGGTATACCTACAATGAGCAGTACTTC
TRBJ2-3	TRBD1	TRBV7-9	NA	CASSPARDRERDTQYF	TGTGCCAGCAGCCCAGCCCGGGACAGGGAAAGAGATACGCAGTATTTT
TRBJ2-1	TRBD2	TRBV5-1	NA	CASSLGGRRYNEQFF	TGCGCCAGCAGCTTGGGCGGGAGGCGCTACAATGAGCAGTTCTTC
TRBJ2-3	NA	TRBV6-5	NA	CASSQANSAQYF	TGTGCCAGCAGTCAGGCAAACAGCGCGCAGTATTTT
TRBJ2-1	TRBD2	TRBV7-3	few	CASSLTLGLGYEQFF	TGTGCCAGCAGCTTAACATTAGGACTAGGGTATGAGCAGTTCTTC
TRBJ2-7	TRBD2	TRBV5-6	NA	CASRSGGGEQYF	TGTGCCAGCAGATCGGGGGGGGGCGAGCAGTACTTC
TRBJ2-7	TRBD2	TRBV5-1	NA	CASSSPTSGGRGNEQYF	TGCGCCAGCAGCTCCCCCACTAGCGGGGGTCGAGGGAATGAGCAGTACTTC
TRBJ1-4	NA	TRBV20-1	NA	CSAKWGATNEKLFF	TGCAGTGCCAAGTGGGGAGCAACTAATGAAAAACTGTTTTTT
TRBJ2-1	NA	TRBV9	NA	CASSIRASRGNNEQFF	TGTGCCAGCAGCATCCGTGCCAGTCGGGGGAACAATGAGCAGTTCTTC
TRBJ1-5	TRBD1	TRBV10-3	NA	CAISERDRVFQPQHF	TGTGCCATCAGTGAGCGTGACAGGGTTTTCCAGCCCCAGCATTTT
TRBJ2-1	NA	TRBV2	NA	CASSDWGFYNEQFF	TGTGCCAGCAGTGACTGGGGCTTTTACAATGAGCAGTTCTTC
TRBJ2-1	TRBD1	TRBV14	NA	CASSQDPGTVNEQFF	TGTGCCAGCAGCCAAGACCCCGGGACAGTCAATGAGCAGTTCTTC
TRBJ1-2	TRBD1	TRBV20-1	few	CSADGQGARGYTF	TGCAGTGCCGACGGACAGGGGGCGAGGGGCTACACCTTC
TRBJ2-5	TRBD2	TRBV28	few	CASSSLAGGQEETQYF	TGTGCCAGCAGTTCCCTAGCGGGAGGTCAGGAGGAGACCCAGTACTTC
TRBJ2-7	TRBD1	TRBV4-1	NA	CASSHSQGTIYEQYF	TGCGCCAGCAGCCACTCACAGGGGACCATATACGAGCAGTACTTC
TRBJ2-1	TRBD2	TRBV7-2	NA	CASSLGGSAYNGQFF	TGTGCCAGCAGCTTAGGCGGGAGCGCATACAATGGGCAGTTCTTC
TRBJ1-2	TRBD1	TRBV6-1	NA	CASSVGTAPNYGYTF	TGTGCCAGCAGTGTGGGGACAGCTCCTAACTATGGCTACACCTTC
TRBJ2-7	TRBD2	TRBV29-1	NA	CSVGGLAGKAYEQYF	TGCAGCGTTGGGGGACTAGCGGGCAAAGCCTACGAGCAGTACTTC
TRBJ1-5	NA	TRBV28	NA	CASSSSTGFGSLNQPQHF	TGTGCCAGCAGCTCCTCTACAGGGTTTGGTTCTCTGAATCAGCCCCAGCATTTT
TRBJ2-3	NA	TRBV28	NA	CASRVLAGTDTQYF	TGTGCCAGCAGGGTTCTAGCAGGCACAGATACGCAGTATTTT
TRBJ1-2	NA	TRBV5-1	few	CASSLAGGHYGYTF	TGCGCCAGCAGCTTGGCTGGGGGCCACTATGGCTACACCTTC
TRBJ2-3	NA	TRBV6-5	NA	CASSYRPDRNTDTQYF	TGTGCCAGCAGTTACCGGCCCGACAGGAACACAGATACGCAGTATTTT
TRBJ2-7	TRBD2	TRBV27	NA	CAGSLLAGSNEQYF	TGTGCCGGCAGTTTACTAGCGGGATCCAACGAGCAGTACTTC
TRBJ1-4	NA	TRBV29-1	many	CSVRTDNEKLFF	TGCAGCGTCCGGACAGACAATGAAAAACTGTTTTTT
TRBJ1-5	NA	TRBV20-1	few	CSAPEPGKAGQPQHF	TGCAGTGCTCCAGAGCCGGGAAAGGCGGGCCAGCCCCAGCATTTT
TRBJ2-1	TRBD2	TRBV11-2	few	CASSSSLAGGKQFF	TGTGCCAGCAGCTCCTCCCTAGCGGGGGGGAAGCAGTTCTTC
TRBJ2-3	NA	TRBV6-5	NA	CAGTQRSFGGTDTQYF	TGTGCCGGCACTCAAAGGTCCTTTGGGGGGACAGATACGCAGTATTTT
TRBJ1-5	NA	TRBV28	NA	CASSLAVYQPQHF	TGTGCCAGCAGTTTAGCGGTCTATCAGCCCCAGCATTTT
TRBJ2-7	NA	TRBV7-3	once	CASSLGGGGTVYEQYF	TGTGCCAGCAGCTTAGGGGGAGGGGGAACGGTCTACGAGCAGTACTTC
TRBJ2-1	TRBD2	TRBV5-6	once	CASSLGLADLDNEQFF	TGTGCCAGCAGCTTGGGCCTAGCGGACCTTGACAATGAGCAGTTCTTC
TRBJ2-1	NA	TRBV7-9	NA	CASSRITGGYNEQFF	TGTGCCAGCAGCCGCATCACCGGGGGTTACAATGAGCAGTTCTTC
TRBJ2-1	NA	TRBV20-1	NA	CSAESPSSYNEQFF	TGCAGTGCCGAATCTCCGAGCTCCTACAATGAGCAGTTCTTC
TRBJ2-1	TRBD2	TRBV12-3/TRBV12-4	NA	CASSFRTSGSIYNEQFF	TGTGCCAGCAGTTTCCGGACTAGCGGGAGCATATACAATGAGCAGTTCTTC
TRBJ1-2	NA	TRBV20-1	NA	CRPGGQGRDYGYTF	TGCAGGCCCGGGGGGCAGGGGCGAGACTATGGCTACACCTTC
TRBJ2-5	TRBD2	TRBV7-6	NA	CASSLKATGTSGRAQYF	TGTGCCAGCAGCTTAAAGGCAACCGGGACTAGCGGGAGGGCCCAGTACTTC
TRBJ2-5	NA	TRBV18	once	CASQGDVSRGEQYF	TGTGCCAGCCAAGGGGACGTCTCAAGGGGTGAGCAGTACTTC
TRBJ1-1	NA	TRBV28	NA	CASSPPHTEAFF	TGTGCCAGCAGTCCCCCCCACACTGAAGCTTTCTTT
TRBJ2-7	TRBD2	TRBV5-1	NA	CASSQSLAGGSYNEQYF	TGCGCCAGCAGCCAGTCACTAGCGGGGGGCTCCTACAATGAGCAGTACTTC
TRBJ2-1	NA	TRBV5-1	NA	CASSPDGHSASEQFF	TGCGCCAGCAGCCCCGACGGACACTCTGCTAGTGAGCAGTTCTTC
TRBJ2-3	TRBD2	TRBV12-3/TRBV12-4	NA	CASSLLLAVGRDTQYF	TGTGCCAGCAGTTTACTACTAGCGGTGGGGAGAGATACGCAGTATTTT
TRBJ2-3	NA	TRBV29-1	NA	CSVEVRGGATDTQYF	TGCAGCGTTGAAGTACGCGGCGGGGCCACAGATACGCAGTATTTT
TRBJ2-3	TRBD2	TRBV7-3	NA	CASSLTGPGTSGSTDTQYF	TGTGCCAGCAGCTTAACTGGGCCCGGGACTAGCGGGAGCACAGATACGCAGTATTTT
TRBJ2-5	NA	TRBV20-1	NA	CSARGTGGFEQYF	TGCAGTGCTAGGGGGACCGGCGGTTTTGAGCAGTACTTC
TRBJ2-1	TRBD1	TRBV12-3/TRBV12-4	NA	CASSLGTGSYEQFF	TGTGCCAGCAGTTTAGGGACAGGGAGCTATGAGCAGTTCTTC
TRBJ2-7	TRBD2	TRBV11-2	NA	CASRLAGTDISYEQYF	TGTGCCAGCAGGCTAGCGGGGACAGACATTTCCTACGAGCAGTACTTC
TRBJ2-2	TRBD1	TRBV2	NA	CASRGTELNTGELFF	TGTGCCAGCAGGGGGACAGAGTTAAACACCGGGGAGCTGTTTTTT
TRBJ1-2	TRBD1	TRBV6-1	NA	CASINIHRGRKNYGYTF	TGTGCCAGCATAAACATACACAGGGGGCGGAAAAACTATGGCTACACCTTC
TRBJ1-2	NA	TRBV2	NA	CASSETREAVSYGYTF	TGTGCCAGCAGTGAAACCAGGGAAGCTGTAAGCTATGGCTACACCTTC
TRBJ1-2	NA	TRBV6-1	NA	CASRAGHTGGYTF	TGTGCCAGCAGGGCGGGGCATACCGGGGGCTACACCTTC
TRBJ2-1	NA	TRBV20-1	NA	CSASAPRNNEQFF	TGCAGTGCTAGTGCCCCCAGAAACAATGAGCAGTTCTTC